The 23 T cell receptor beta chains below all came from one sample that was sequenced in a study of blood T cell repertoires in COVID-19 (dated by TCRdb to about 2020). The library was prepared using the immunoSEQ multiplex PCR assay. In its TCRdb copy, this immuneACCESS table keeps in-frame sequences only and misses some clones. Where compared with another copy, unresolved V genes explain less than half of these, and the others have no known cause. For this sample there are roughly 500,000 clones; around nine tenths appear just once. The ten largest clones take up 6.5% to 8.5% of the sample. The specimen sequenced was PBMCs or T cells enriched from blood (not recorded which). The receptors derive from a woman aged 55-75 years who had recovered from COVID-19.

This chain joins TRBV5-4 and TRBJ1-5, with TRBD1 matching 11 bases. Germline CDR1 reads SGHNT; CDR2 reads YYREEE (reference sequence). The CDR3 is made up of 16 amino acids. V dropped 4 bases and J dropped 0; count of bases not matched to a gene: 3. The CDR3 loop is CASSPGTGGSNQPQHF. The CDR3 DNA is TGTGCCAGCAGCCCCGGGACAGGGGGTAGCAATCAGCCCCAGCATTTT.

J is TRBJ1-1 and V is TRBV2, with D tentatively TRBD1 (5 bases). Germline-derived CDR1 and CDR2 are SNHLY and FYNNEI. V was trimmed by 4 bases and J by 5 bases, leaving 14 bases between them. The CDR3 has 14 amino acids. CDR3 sequence: CASSGWGAGTEAFF. The CDR3 DNA reads as TGTGCCAGCAGTGGGTGGGGCGCAGGGACTGAAGCTTTCTTT. The full variable domain, rest sourced from reference TRBV2 and TRBJ1-1, is EPEVTQTPSHQVTQMGQEVILRCVPISNHLYFYWYRQILGQKVEFLVSFYNNEISEKSEIFDDQFSVERPDGSNFTLKIRSTKLEDSAMYFCASSGWGAGTEAFFGQGTRLTVV.

The chain uses TRBV10-3 and TRBJ2-7, with D possibly being TRBD1 (6 bases). CDR1 is ENHRY and CDR2 is SYGVKD in the germline V gene. The CDR3 extends over 12 amino acids. Trimming pared 10 bases from V and 0 bases from J, leaving 10 bases between. The CDR3 DNA is TGTGCCACAAGACAGGACTCCTACGAGCAGTACTTC. It encodes CATRQDSYEQYF.

This clone has only a few counts. The chain employs TRBV5-8 and TRBJ1-1; no firm D call. The V gene's germline CDR1 is SGHTS and CDR2 YDEGEE. Trimming took off 4 bases at V and 8 bases at J, with 12 bases between the two ends. The CDR3 runs 12 residues. CDR3 region: CASSILGGEAFF. CDR3 DNA: TGTGCCAGCAGCATTTTAGGAGGGGAAGCTTTCTTT.

By share of the sample, this clone is medium-sized. The chain uses TRBV3-1 (or the pseudogene TRBV3-2) and TRBJ2-7, with 7 nucleotides matching TRBD2. This CDR3 is 17 amino acids long. CDR1 LGHDT and CDR2 YNNKEL come from the germline V gene (reference sequence). V lost 3 bases to trimming and J lost 3 bases; unmatched junction nucleotides: 14. CDR3 sequence (DNA): TGTGCCAGCAGCCACCCGGAGGGTAGCGGGCCCCGCTACGAGCAGTACGTC. It codes for CASSHPEGSGPRYEQYV.

The chain employs TRBV19 and TRBJ1-1; D unresolved. V lost 4 bases and J 0 bases, leaving 9 bases between the germline ends. This CDR3 is 14 amino acids long. Germline V gene data show CDR1 as LNHDA and CDR2 as SQIVND (reference sequence). As DNA, the CDR3 is TGTGCCAGTAGTAACGAGCCCTTGAACACTGAAGCTTTCTTT. Encoded protein: CASSNEPLNTEAFF. The full variable domain, with the rest looked up from reference TRBV19 and TRBJ1-1, is DGGITQSPKYLFRKEGQNVTLSCEQNLNHDAMYWYRQDPGQGLRLIYYSQIVNDFQKGDIAEGYSVSREKKESFPLTVTSAQKNPTAFYLCASSNEPLNTEAFFGQGTRLTVV.

This chain connects TRBV9 to TRBJ2-3, with 8 positions matching TRBD1. The CDR3 is made up of 19 amino acids. Germline CDR1 and CDR2: SGDLS and YYNGEE. V gave up 0 bases and J gave up 6 bases; unmatched junction bases: 18. The CDR3 DNA reads as TGTGCCAGCAGCGTAGCCGTCCCGAGACGGGGACAGGCGGGGGATACGCAGTATTTT. Translation: CASSVAVPRRGQAGDTQYF.

The chain couples TRBV10-1 to TRBJ2-1, with 8 bases that match TRBD2. Germline CDR1 WNHNN, CDR2 SYGVQD (reference sequence). This CDR3 has 16 amino acids. V was pared by 3 bases and J by 7 bases, with 11 bases of the junction left unmatched. The chain's CDR3 is CASSDRSGGALNEQFF. The CDR3 DNA sequence: TGCGCCAGCAGTGACAGGTCGGGGGGGGCCTTGAATGAGCAGTTCTTC.

The J gene is TRBJ2-2, the V gene TRBV6-5; a weak D match, TRBD1 (5 bases). The CDR3 is made up of 13 amino acids. Per the germline V gene, CDR1 is MNHEY and CDR2 is SVGAGI. V gave up 5 bases and J gave up 6 bases, with 10 bases separating them. The CDR3 DNA is TGTGCCAGCAGTCCCCCCAGGGCCGGGGAGCTGTTTTTT. Its protein is CASSPPRAGELFF.

V usage is TRBV10-3 and J usage is TRBJ1-1; D unclear. V lost 4 bases and J lost 1, with 4 bases in between. The CDR3 is 12 amino acids. Germline values: CDR1 ENHRY, CDR2 SYGVKD. The CDR3, as DNA: TGTGCCATCAGTGGACAGAACACTGAAGCTTTCTTT. Protein: CAISGQNTEAFF.

V usage is TRBV11-3 and J usage is TRBJ1-3; unclear D gene. The CDR3 is made up of 12 amino acids. Germline CDR1 reads SGHNT; CDR2 reads YENEEA. The V end lost 5 bases, the J end lost 0 bases, and 2 bases lay between the germline ends. The CDR3 region has the DNA TGTGCCAGCAGCCACTCTGGAAACACCATATATTTT. It translates to CASSHSGNTIYF.

This chain connects TRBV4-1 to TRBJ2-7; 9 bases align to TRBD1. There are 16 residues in the CDR3. Germline loops: CDR1 MGHRA, CDR2 YSYEKL. J lost 6 bases, V lost 4 bases, and 13 bases had no gene match. The CDR3 here is CASSRDPGTGIVEQYF. CDR3 coding DNA: TGCGCCAGCAGCCGGGACCCCGGGACAGGGATCGTCGAGCAGTACTTC.

This clone was recorded once. The chain couples TRBV10-2 to TRBJ1-3; D perhaps matches TRBD1 (5 bases). This CDR3 comprises 15 residues. Germline V lookup: CDR1 WSHSY, CDR2 SAAADI. V lost 3 bases to trimming and J lost 7 bases, with 16 bases between them. CDR3 sequence (DNA): TGCGCCAGCAGTGACCCCGACTGGGGCGAGAACACCATATATTTT. Translation gives CASSDPDWGENTIYF.

This sequence joins TRBV3-1 (or the pseudogene TRBV3-2) and TRBJ1-5; TRBD1 agrees at 8 bases. This CDR3 has 16 residues. Germline V CDR1 and CDR2: LGHDT, YNNKEL (reference sequence). With 0 bases clipped from V and 6 bases from J, the junction kept 7 bases outside the gene matches. This CDR3 reads CASSQDGRGRGQPQHF. Written as DNA, the CDR3 is TGTGCCAGCAGCCAAGACGGCAGGGGGCGAGGTCAGCCCCAGCATTTT.

Notes on this clone: At the DNA level, this CDR3 is encoded by other sequences in the same sample as well. The chain is built from TRBV30 and TRBJ1-5; D ambiguous. Per the germline V gene, CDR1 is GTSNPN and CDR2 is SVGIG (reference sequence). Deletions cut 1 base from V and 3 bases from J, with 7 bases between. The CDR3 has 13 amino acids. CDR3 loop: CAWSGQVNQPQHF. DNA of the CDR3: TGTGCCTGGAGTGGGCAGGTCAATCAGCCCCAGCATTTT.

The chain is built from TRBV28 and TRBJ1-2; D is unclear. The length of the CDR3 is 14 residues. The germline gives CDR1 MDHEN, CDR2 SYDVKM. The V gene lost 8 bases and the J gene lost 7 bases, with 20 bases spanning the gap. The CDR3 DNA reads as TGTGCCAGCCGAGTTCCCCGGACGGGAGGTGGCTACACCTTC. Protein: CASRVPRTGGGYTF.

V and J are TRBV6-5 and TRBJ2-7; a weak D match, TRBD1 (6 bases). CDR3 length: 12 amino acids. Trimming pared 6 bases from V and 4 bases from J, leaving 10 bases between. Germline V gene data show CDR1 as MNHEY and CDR2 as SVGAGI. CDR3 loop: CASRGQRYEQYV. The DNA for the CDR3 is TGTGCCAGCAGAGGACAGAGATACGAGCAGTACGTC.

The chain is built from TRBV7-9 and TRBJ2-7; 8 bases agree with TRBD2. The CDR3 is 15 residues long. Losses at the gene ends were 4 bases for V and 5 bases for J; bases not matched to a gene: 10. CDR1 and CDR2 (germline): SEHNR, FQNEAQ (reference sequence). This CDR3 is CASSWETAGVDEQYF. The CDR3 DNA reads as TGTGCCAGCAGCTGGGAGACAGCGGGGGTTGACGAGCAGTACTTC.

The J gene is TRBJ2-1, the V gene TRBV6-5; TRBD2 is a possible D gene (5 bases). Per the germline V gene, CDR1 is MNHEY and CDR2 is SVGAGI. The CDR3 runs 14 residues. Trimming removed 10 bases from V and 9 bases from J, with 22 bases in between. Here the CDR3 DNA reads TGTGCCATTACGTTGGGCCTCCTAAGCGGTGAGCAGTTCTTC. This sequence encodes CAITLGLLSGEQFF.

This sequence joins TRBV25-1 and TRBJ1-1; possibly TRBD1 for D (6 bases). CDR3 length: 14 residues. V gave up 5 bases and J gave up 1 base, with 11 bases separating them. Germline V gives CDR1 MGHDK, CDR2 SYGVNS. The CDR3 DNA follows: TGTGCCAGCAGTCCCCCGGGACAGAACACTGAAGCTTTCTTT. This encodes CASSPPGQNTEAFF.

This sequence joins TRBV4-1 and TRBJ1-4; D is possibly TRBD1 (5 bases). In germline, CDR1 is MGHRA, CDR2 YSYEKL. The V end was cut by 6 bases, the J end by 7 bases, with 12 bases between. The CDR3 has 13 residues. The DNA for the CDR3 is TGCGCCAGCAGTCCACCGGGGGGTGAAAAACTGTTTTTT. It translates to CASSPPGGEKLFF.

This chain connects TRBV6-5 to TRBJ1-6; possible D gene TRBD1, 6 bases. The CDR3 sequence is 15 residues long. Between the trimmed V and J ends, which lost 0 bases and 8 bases, there was a span of 11 bases. Germline assignment: CDR1 MNHEY and CDR2 SVGAGI. CDR3 sequence (DNA): TGTGCCAGCAGTTACTCGTCCAGGACAGATTCACCCCTCCACTTT. It specifies CASSYSSRTDSPLHF.

The V and J genes are TRBV9 and TRBJ2-1; 7 bases are a match to TRBD1. This CDR3 contains 15 residues. CDR1 is SGDLS, CDR2 YYNGEE, per germline. The V segment lost 3 bases and the J segment 4 bases; nucleotides outside the gene matches: 7. The CDR3 loop reads CASSGQGFGYNEQFF. As DNA, the CDR3 is TGTGCCAGCAGCGGACAGGGTTTCGGGTACAATGAGCAGTTCTTC.